The 25 T cell receptor beta chains presented below share a single source sample, sequenced in a study of OX40 agonist ivuxolimab in advanced cancers. Repertoires were generated with immunoSEQ multiplex PCR, while TCRdb's copy carries only in-frame clones and drops some. The sample has more than 90,000 clones, roughly 80% seen once. The specimen comprised CD4+ or CD8+ T cells sorted from blood, sampled in a trial of the OX40 agonist ivuxolimab. All receptors come from an adult with an advanced solid tumor such as melanoma, head and neck, liver or kidney cancer.

Notes on this clone: The junction departs from the called germline gene at one end, perhaps through a read error. The identical CDR3 is also encoded by other nucleotide sequences in the sample. The chain employs TRBV19 and TRBJ1-1; unclear D gene. The CDR3 spans 14 residues. Germline values: CDR1 LNHDA, CDR2 SQIVND (reference sequence). The CDR3 spells CASTLVALNTEAFF. The CDR3 bases are TGTGCTAGTACGCTCGTGGCCTTGAACACTGAAGCTTTCTTT.

In this sample, this clone turned up once. The chain employs TRBV6-5 and TRBJ1-5; D remains ambiguous. Trimming cost V 8 bases and J 4 bases, with 12 bases left between them. Germline CDR1 reads MNHEY; CDR2 reads SVGAGI. The CDR3 length is 13 residues. CDR3 nucleotides: TGTGCCAGCGGGCACGGGCAGAATCAGCCCCAGCATTTT. Its protein product is CASGHGQNQPQHF.

The V call is TRBV14, the J call TRBJ2-1; D is unresolved. This CDR3 spans 16 amino acids. Germline V gene sequence: CDR1 SGHDN, CDR2 FVKESK. Trimming pared 1 base from V and 2 bases from J, leaving 12 bases between. In DNA form, the CDR3 reads TGTGCCAGCAGCCAAGGTCAAGCGCTTACCTACAATGAGCAGTTCTTC. Translation gives CASSQGQALTYNEQFF.

The table lists this clone with a few counts. This chain joins TRBV9 and TRBJ2-1; D call uncertain. This CDR3 has 14 amino acids. V lost 4 bases and J lost 7, with 15 bases in between. The V gene's germline CDR1 is SGDLS and CDR2 YYNGEE. The CDR3 nucleotides read TGTGCCAGCAGCAGGACGGATATTCGGAATGAGCAGTTCTTC. It translates to CASSRTDIRNEQFF.

This sequence joins TRBV5-5 and TRBJ2-7; D gene uncertain. Germline assignment: CDR1 SGHKS and CDR2 YYEKEE (reference sequence). The CDR3 extends over 14 amino acids. V was shortened by 0 bases and J by 3 bases, with 10 bases between the two germline ends. The CDR3 sequence is CASSLGRPFYEQYF. CDR3 in DNA: TGTGCCAGCAGCTTGGGCAGGCCGTTCTACGAGCAGTACTTC.

This CDR3 is CASSINSNNEQFF. CDR3 coding DNA: TGTGCCAGTAGTATCAATTCTAACAATGAGCAGTTCTTC. The chain employs TRBV19 and TRBJ2-1; D is undetermined. CDR3 length: 13 amino acids. V was trimmed by 3 bases and J by 5 bases, leaving 8 bases between them. The germline V gene has CDR1 LNHDA and CDR2 SQIVND (reference sequence).

The chain has TRBV7-2 and TRBJ2-2; D is possibly TRBD1 (5 bases). Trimming left V 4 bases short and J 0 bases short, with 9 bases between. In germline, CDR1 is SGHTA, CDR2 FQGNSA. This CDR3 spans 15 amino acids. The CDR3 is CASSSGFANTGELFF. The CDR3 DNA sequence: TGTGCCAGCAGCTCAGGGTTCGCGAACACCGGGGAGCTGTTTTTT.

The chain carries TRBV2 and TRBJ1-4, with D unclear. CDR3 length equals 10 residues. The germline CDR1 and CDR2 sequences are SNHLY and FYNNEI. Trimming removed 8 bases from V and 14 bases from J, with 12 bases in between. The chain's CDR3 is CASSSTNLFF. The CDR3 bases are TGTGCCAGCTCCTCAACTAATCTGTTTTTT. Full variable domain (missing parts from reference TRBV2 and TRBJ1-4): EPEVTQTPSHQVTQMGQEVILRCVPISNHLYFYWYRQILGQKVEFLVSFYNNEISEKSEIFDDQFSVERPDGSNFTLKIRSTKLEDSAMYFCASSSTNLFFGSGTQLSVL.

The chain employs TRBV28 and TRBJ2-4, with D unclear. The germline CDR1 and CDR2 sequences are MDHEN and SYDVKM. V shed 3 bases and J shed 2 bases, with 2 bases lying between them. This CDR3 comprises 12 residues. The CDR3 sequence: CASSFSKNIQYF. CDR3 bases: TGTGCCAGCAGTTTTTCCAAAAACATTCAGTACTTC.

The gene calls are TRBV14 and TRBJ2-3; TRBD2 aligns across 10 bases. The CDR3 is 14 residues long. The germline V gene encodes CDR1 SGHDN and CDR2 FVKESK. V shed 6 bases, J shed 4 bases, and the junction held 4 bases outside the gene matches. This chain's CDR3 is CASRPSGSADTQYF. CDR3 in DNA: TGTGCCAGCAGACCTAGCGGGAGCGCAGATACGCAGTATTTT.

The CDR3: CASSLKRNTEAFF. CDR3 sequence (DNA): TGTGCCAGCAGCTTAAAGCGGAACACTGAAGCTTTCTTT. The chain links TRBV11-2 to TRBJ1-1; D unresolved. The germline V gene encodes CDR1 SGHAT and CDR2 FQNNGV. The CDR3 sequence is 13 residues long. Trimming removed 2 bases at V and 1 base at J, with 5 bases between.

This chain links TRBV7-9 with TRBJ2-7; TRBD2 matches 8 bases. Germline CDR1 reads SEHNR; CDR2 reads FQNEAQ (reference sequence). Trimming took 5 bases from V and 0 from J; bases not matched to a gene: 18. The CDR3 runs 19 residues. CDR3 nucleotide sequence: TGTGCCAGCAGCGCCCGGGGGGGAACCCGCCTCGTGAGCTCCTACGAGCAGTACTTC. It specifies CASSARGGTRLVSSYEQYF.

The chain combines TRBV2 with TRBJ2-7; D gene uncertain. Trimming stripped 7 bases from V and 3 bases from J, with 13 bases between. CDR3 size: 13 residues. The germline gives CDR1 SNHLY, CDR2 FYNNEI. The CDR3 sequence: CASTRTTNYEQYF. CDR3 DNA sequence: TGTGCCAGCACTCGAACCACAAACTACGAGCAGTACTTC.

The genes are TRBV4-1 and TRBJ1-5; D perhaps matches TRBD1 (6 bases). The CDR3 is 15 residues long. V lost 1 base to trimming and J lost 3 bases, with 10 bases between them. Germline loops: CDR1 MGHRA, CDR2 YSYEKL. The CDR3 spells CASSQATGSNQPQHF. The CDR3 nucleotides read TGCGCCAGCAGCCAAGCTACAGGGTCCAATCAGCCCCAGCATTTT.

The rearrangement joins TRBV4-2 to TRBJ2-6, with D possibly being TRBD2 (5 bases). The CDR3 extends over 15 amino acids. CDR1 and CDR2 (germline): LGHNA, YNFKEQ. Deletions cut 0 bases from V and 6 bases from J, with 9 bases between. This CDR3 is CASSQDPGEANVLTF. In nucleotides, the CDR3 is TGTGCCAGCAGCCAAGACCCCGGGGAGGCCAACGTCCTGACTTTC.

This chain connects TRBV7-3 to TRBJ2-3; D may be TRBD1 or TRBD2 (5 bases each). This CDR3 is built from 16 residues. Germline CDR1 SGHTA, CDR2 FQGTGA. With 4 bases removed from V and 1 base from J, the gap between germline ends came to 15 bases. The CDR3 region has the DNA TGTGCCAGCAGCTCCGGGGCTCATCGCGGCACAGATACGCAGTATTTT. Its translation: CASSSGAHRGTDTQYF.

This clone is a singleton in its sample. The V and J genes are TRBV5-6 and TRBJ2-6, with 7 bases lining up with TRBD1. This CDR3 is built from 15 residues. The V gene end was trimmed by 10 bases and the J gene end by 3 bases; junction bases not matched to a gene: 10. Germline V gene data show CDR1 as SGHDT and CDR2 as YYEEEE. The CDR3 protein is CAGRQGSGGANVLTF. In nucleotides, the CDR3 is TGTGCCGGGCGACAGGGATCCGGTGGGGCCAACGTCCTGACTTTC.

V gene TRBV25-1 combines with J gene TRBJ1-3, with unresolved D. This CDR3 is built from 12 residues. Per germline, CDR1 MGHDK and CDR2 SYGVNS. V lost 2 bases to trimming and J lost 4 bases, with 3 bases between them. The CDR3 region has the DNA TGTGCCAGCAGTGAACAAGGAAACACCATATATTTT. Its translation is CASSEQGNTIYF.

The CDR3 nucleotides read TGTGCCAGCAGCTCAGATGATGAAAAACTGTTTTTT. It encodes CASSSDDEKLFF. The chain joins TRBV7-9 to TRBJ1-4; no definite D call. The CDR3 is 12 residues long. The V and J ends lost 4 bases and 6 bases respectively, with 6 bases between them. The germline V gene encodes CDR1 SEHNR and CDR2 FQNEAQ (reference sequence).

J is TRBJ2-1 and V is TRBV28, with a weak D call TRBD1 (7 bases). The CDR3 has 15 amino acids. Germline V CDR1 and CDR2: MDHEN, SYDVKM. Trimming shortened V by 2 bases and J by 10 bases, and 18 bases separated the two germline ends. The CDR3 DNA reads as TGTGCCAGCAGTTTAGGGGGGACAGCGAAAAAAGAGCAGTTCTTC. Translating gives CASSLGGTAKKEQFF. The whole variable domain, remainder taken from reference TRBV28 and TRBJ2-1, is DVKVTQSSRYLVKRTGEKVFLECVQDMDHENMFWYRQDPGLGLRLIYFSYDVKMKEKGDIPEGYSVSREKKERFSLILESASTNQTSMYLCASSLGGTAKKEQFFGPGTRLTVL.

This clone was counted once. The chain recombines TRBV5-1 with TRBJ2-7; a weak D match, TRBD2 (6 bases). Germline V gene data show CDR1 as SGHRS and CDR2 as YFSETQ. V was clipped by 3 bases and J by 0 bases, with 13 bases between them. The CDR3 totals 15 residues. As DNA, the CDR3 is TGCGCCAGCAGCTACGGTGGCGGGACCTCCTACGAGCAGTACTTC. Encoded protein: CASSYGGGTSYEQYF.

V gene TRBV11-2 combines with J gene TRBJ2-1; 12 nucleotides align to TRBD2. Unmatched junction bases numbered 2, after V lost 4 bases and J lost 4 bases. This CDR3 comprises 15 residues. In germline, CDR1 is SGHAT, CDR2 FQNNGV. CDR3 DNA: TGTGCCAGCAGCTACCTAGCGGGGGGGTACAATGAGCAGTTCTTC. It codes for CASSYLAGGYNEQFF.

About this clone: This specimen includes other DNA sequences encoding the same CDR3. V usage is TRBV4-2 and J usage is TRBJ2-5, with a possible D match to TRBD2 (6 bases). Trimming cost V 1 base and J 0 bases, with 9 bases left between them. The germline V gene has CDR1 LGHNA and CDR2 YNFKEQ. This CDR3 spans 15 amino acids. The CDR3 loop is CASSQVGGNQETQYF. CDR3 DNA sequence: TGTGCCAGCAGCCAAGTTGGGGGGAACCAAGAGACCCAGTACTTC.

The chain links TRBV12-5 to TRBJ1-6; TRBD1 agrees at 9 bases. The CDR3 is 17 amino acids. V gave up 3 bases and J gave up 9 bases; unmatched junction bases: 12. The V gene's germline CDR1 is LGHNT and CDR2 FRNRAP. The CDR3: CASGFLAGGQGPSPLHF. The CDR3 DNA follows: TGTGCTAGTGGTTTCTTGGCCGGAGGACAGGGGCCTTCACCCCTCCACTTT.

The chain combines TRBV7-2 with TRBJ2-2; TRBD2 matches 7 bases. The V gene end was trimmed by 8 bases and the J gene end by 0 bases; junction bases not matched to a gene: 9. Germline V gene lookup returns CDR1 SGHTA and CDR2 FQGNSA. The CDR3 is made up of 16 amino acids. The CDR3 DNA follows: TGTGCCAGCCCACCCCAGCGGGGCGCGAACACCGGGGAGCTGTTTTTT. Protein sequence: CASPPQRGANTGELFF.